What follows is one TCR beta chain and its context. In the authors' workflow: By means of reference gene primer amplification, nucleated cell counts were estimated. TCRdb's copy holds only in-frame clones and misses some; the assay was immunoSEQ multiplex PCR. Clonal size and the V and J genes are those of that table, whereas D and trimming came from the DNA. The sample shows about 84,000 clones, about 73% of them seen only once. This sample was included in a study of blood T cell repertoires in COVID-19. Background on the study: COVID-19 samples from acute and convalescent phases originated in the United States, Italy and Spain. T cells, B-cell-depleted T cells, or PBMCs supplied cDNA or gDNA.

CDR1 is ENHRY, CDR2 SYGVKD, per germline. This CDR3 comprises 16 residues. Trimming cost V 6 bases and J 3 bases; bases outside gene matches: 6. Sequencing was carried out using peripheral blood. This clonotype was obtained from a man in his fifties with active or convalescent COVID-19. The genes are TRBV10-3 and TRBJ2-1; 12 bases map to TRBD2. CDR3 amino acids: CAIREATSGGYNEQFF. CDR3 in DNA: TGTGCCATCAGGGAGGCGACTAGCGGGGGCTACAATGAGCAGTTCTTC.